Shown below are 24 T cell receptor beta chains from a single sample sequenced in a study of blood T cell repertoires in COVID-19 (dated by TCRdb to between 2020 and 2021). The method behind the library was the immunoSEQ multiplex PCR assay. This immuneACCESS table, as held by TCRdb, lists in-frame sequences with V and J called but not all clones. Of the missing ones, under half trace to an unresolved V gene in checked studies; the others have no known cause. The sample contains approximately 96,000 clones, approximately 91% of them found a single time. The leading ten clones occupy 2.9% of the sample. Sequencing was done on a sample of peripheral blood. These receptors originate from a woman of 80 years or more with acute or convalescent COVID-19.

The chain employs TRBV2 and TRBJ2-5; 8 nucleotides line up with TRBD1. The J segment lost 5 bases and the V segment lost 7 bases, leaving 9 bases of the junction unmatched. This CDR3 comprises 14 residues. The germline gives CDR1 SNHLY, CDR2 FYNNEI. The CDR3 loop reads CASKAGGRQETQYF. The DNA of the CDR3 is TGTGCCAGCAAGGCAGGGGGCCGGCAGGAGACCCAGTACTTC.

This clone was detected only a few times. The chain has TRBV7-2 and TRBJ1-2, with D tentatively TRBD1 (6 bases). Trimming left V 3 bases short and J 5 bases short, with 7 bases between. Germline lookup yields CDR1 SGHTA and CDR2 FQGNSA. The CDR3 is made up of 12 amino acids. The CDR3 sequence is CASSFQGYGYTF. CDR3 sequence (DNA): TGTGCCAGCAGCTTCCAGGGGTATGGCTACACCTTC.

The chain employs TRBV19 and TRBJ2-4, with a possible D match to TRBD1 (5 bases). Germline V lookup: CDR1 LNHDA, CDR2 SQIVND (reference sequence). The CDR3 length is 17 residues. Trimming removed 4 bases at V and 0 bases at J, with 16 bases between. In nucleotides, the CDR3 is TGTGCCAGTAGTAAGGGTTGGGAAGGGGTAGCCAAAAACATTCAGTACTTC. Its translation: CASSKGWEGVAKNIQYF.

This clone occurred once. This chain connects TRBV7-9 to TRBJ1-1; D call uncertain. The germline CDR1 and CDR2 sequences are SEHNR and FQNEAQ (reference sequence). V was pared by 5 bases and J by 1 base, with 8 bases between. The CDR3 is 13 amino acids. CDR3 region: CASSRPGNTEAFF. For the CDR3, the DNA is TGTGCCAGCAGCCGACCAGGGAACACTGAAGCTTTCTTT.

The V gene is TRBV9, the J gene TRBJ2-2; 7 nucleotides match TRBD2. The CDR3 has 16 amino acids. CDR1 SGDLS and CDR2 YYNGEE come from the germline V gene. The V gene end was trimmed by 4 bases and the J gene end by 0 bases; junction bases not matched to a gene: 6. CDR3 amino acids: CASSPRTRSNTGELFF. CDR3 bases: TGTGCCAGCAGCCCTCGGACTAGATCGAACACCGGGGAGCTGTTTTTT.

This chain joins TRBV5-6 and TRBJ2-1; 11 nucleotides align to TRBD2. This CDR3 comprises 14 residues. The V gene end was trimmed by 0 bases and the J gene end by 15 bases; junction bases not matched to a gene: 8. Per the germline V gene, CDR1 is SGHDT and CDR2 is YYEEEE. The CDR3 sequence: CASSLGLAGTLAFF. CDR3 bases: TGTGCCAGCAGCTTGGGACTAGCGGGGACCCTGGCGTTCTTC.

This clone was detected a few times. The chain combines TRBV2 with TRBJ1-5, with 8 bases that match TRBD1. This CDR3 is built from 15 residues. CDR1 and CDR2 (germline): SNHLY, FYNNEI. J lost 5 bases, V lost 7 bases, and 10 bases had no gene match. Written as DNA, the CDR3 is TGTGCCAGCATTGGAGCGACAGGGGCATATCAGCCCCAGCATTTT. Translated, it gives CASIGATGAYQPQHF.

This clone has just a few counts. The chain joins TRBV7-2 to TRBJ1-6, with D perhaps TRBD1 (6 bases). The CDR3 is 15 residues long. Looked up from germline, CDR1 is SGHTA and CDR2 is FQGNSA. The ends were cut back, 4 bases at V and 8 bases at J, with 15 bases in the middle. DNA of the CDR3: TGTGCCAGCAGCTCTTCACAGGGTATAGATTCACCCCTCCACTTT. Its translation is CASSSSQGIDSPLHF.

A few counts support this clone. V gene TRBV5-6 combines with J gene TRBJ2-7; 7 positions agree with TRBD2. V shed 4 bases, J shed 1 base, and the junction held 11 bases outside the gene matches. Germline CDR1 and CDR2: SGHDT and YYEEEE. The CDR3 consists of 16 residues. This CDR3 reads CASSPGWEGSSYEQYF. The CDR3 DNA sequence: TGTGCCAGCAGCCCGGGGTGGGAGGGGAGTTCCTACGAGCAGTACTTC.

J is TRBJ1-2 and V is TRBV4-3; 10 nucleotides match TRBD1. This CDR3 is built from 16 residues. Germline lookup yields CDR1 LGHNA and CDR2 YSLEER. V lost 1 base to trimming and J lost 7 bases; unmatched junction nucleotides: 9. This CDR3 is CASSQVRGQGFGGYTF. In nucleotides, the CDR3 is TGCGCCAGCAGCCAAGTTCGGGGACAGGGGTTTGGTGGCTACACCTTC.

This clone was detected only a few times. The chain joins TRBV2 to TRBJ1-2, with D hard to call. CDR1 SNHLY and CDR2 FYNNEI come from the germline V gene. The CDR3 contains 12 residues. Trimming left V 6 bases short and J 0 bases short, with 5 bases between. The CDR3 sequence is CASSTSNYGYTF. DNA for the CDR3: TGTGCCAGCAGCACTTCTAACTATGGCTACACCTTC.

The chain carries TRBV19 and TRBJ1-1; 8 bases fit TRBD1. CDR3 size: 13 residues. Trimming cost V 8 bases and J 5 bases; bases outside gene matches: 7. Looked up from germline, CDR1 is LNHDA and CDR2 is SQIVND (reference sequence). The CDR3: CASSRGLFTEAFF. The CDR3 nucleotides are TGTGCCAGTTCCAGGGGGCTTTTTACTGAAGCTTTCTTT.

The chain recombines TRBV27 with TRBJ1-5, with 7 nucleotides matching TRBD1. Germline V gives CDR1 MNHEY, CDR2 SMNVEV (reference sequence). The junction had 11 bases not matched to a gene; V was cut back by 6 bases and J by 0 bases. The CDR3 has 17 amino acids. This CDR3 is CASRNIGTVYSNQPQHF. DNA for the CDR3: TGTGCCAGCAGAAACATCGGGACAGTCTATAGCAATCAGCCCCAGCATTTT.

This sequence joins TRBV11-1 and TRBJ1-4; D call uncertain. V was cut by 3 bases and J by 4 bases, with 6 bases left in between. CDR1 is SGHAT and CDR2 is FQDESV in the germline V gene (reference sequence). The length of the CDR3 is 13 residues. The CDR3 coding sequence is TGTGCCAGCAGCTTCGGGTATAATGAAAAACTGTTTTTT. Protein product: CASSFGYNEKLFF.

The chain employs TRBV19 and TRBJ1-2, with D possibly being TRBD1 (6 bases). CDR1 and CDR2 from the germline V gene are LNHDA and SQIVND (reference sequence). This CDR3 has 13 residues. With 6 bases removed from V and 4 bases from J, the gap between germline ends came to 12 bases. Here the CDR3 DNA reads TGTGCCAGTAGGGTGACAGGCTTCTATGGCTACACCTTC. Protein: CASRVTGFYGYTF.

The chain combines TRBV19 with TRBJ2-3; 8 nucleotides align to TRBD2. Germline assignment: CDR1 LNHDA and CDR2 SQIVND (reference sequence). This CDR3 has 14 amino acids. J was trimmed by 3 bases and V by 3 bases; bases with no gene match: 2. CDR3 sequence (DNA): TGTGCCAGTAGTATCCGGGGGGGAACAGATACGCAGTATTTT. Translated: CASSIRGGTDTQYF.

The genes are TRBV3-1 (or the pseudogene TRBV3-2) and TRBJ2-1, with TRBD2 matching over 13 bases. Germline V lookup: CDR1 LGHDT, CDR2 YNNKEL (reference sequence). The CDR3 length is 17 residues. V was pared by 4 bases and J by 8 bases, with 11 bases of the junction left unmatched. The CDR3 sequence is CASSRGLGLAGEYEQFF. As DNA, the CDR3 is TGTGCCAGCAGCCGCGGACTTGGACTAGCGGGAGAATATGAGCAGTTCTTC.

This chain uses TRBV5-1 with TRBJ2-7; the D gene is possibly TRBD1 (6 bases). The CDR3 is 14 amino acids. CDR1 and CDR2 (germline): SGHRS, YFSETQ. Trimming removed 2 bases from V and 2 bases from J, with 11 bases in between. The CDR3 DNA follows: TGCGCCAGCAGCTTATCGGACAGAACCTACGAGCAGTACTTC. Protein: CASSLSDRTYEQYF.

The chain is built from TRBV19 and TRBJ1-6; no firm D call. The CDR3 spans 17 residues. The V end lost 0 bases, the J end lost 0 bases, and 9 bases lay between the germline ends. Germline lookup yields CDR1 LNHDA and CDR2 SQIVND (reference sequence). As DNA, the CDR3 is TGTGCCAGTAGTATAGATTACCGGAGCTCCTATAATTCACCCCTCCACTTT. Protein sequence: CASSIDYRSSYNSPLHF. The variable domain in full, completed from reference TRBV19 and TRBJ1-6, reads DGGITQSPKYLFRKEGQNVTLSCEQNLNHDAMYWYRQDPGQGLRLIYYSQIVNDFQKGDIAEGYSVSREKKESFPLTVTSAQKNPTAFYLCASSIDYRSSYNSPLHFGNGTRLTVT.

The rearrangement links TRBV6-5 to TRBJ2-3, with 8 positions matching TRBD2. The ends lost 6 bases at V and 7 bases at J; junction bases unmatched: 12. The CDR3 consists of 15 residues. Germline V CDR1 and CDR2: MNHEY, SVGAGI. This CDR3 reads CASRGGLVLFNTQYF. The CDR3 DNA reads as TGTGCCAGCAGGGGGGGACTAGTCCTATTTAATACGCAGTATTTT.

The V gene is TRBV11-2, the J gene TRBJ2-7; TRBD2 might be the D (6 bases). The CDR3 spans 13 residues. Trimming removed 1 base from V and 5 bases from J, with 9 bases in between. The germline V gene has CDR1 SGHAT and CDR2 FQNNGV. CDR3 in DNA: TGTGCCAGCAGCTTAGGGAGGGTTCACGAGCAGTACTTC. Translating it yields CASSLGRVHEQYF.

The chain joins TRBV9 to TRBJ1-1, with 7 bases identical to TRBD1. V was pared by 4 bases and J by 4 bases, with 4 bases of the junction left unmatched. The germline gives CDR1 SGDLS, CDR2 YYNGEE. The CDR3 has 13 residues. The CDR3 region has the DNA TGTGCCAGCAGCACCCGGGACAGCACTGAAGCTTTCTTT. Translated, it gives CASSTRDSTEAFF. The whole variable domain, filled in from reference TRBV9 and TRBJ1-1, reads DSGVTQTPKHLITATGQRVTLRCSPRSGDLSVYWYQQSLDQGLQFLIQYYNGEERAKGNILERFSAQQFPDLHSELNLSSLELGDSALYFCASSTRDSTEAFFGQGTRLTVV.

The CDR3 region is CASSIDLGGAGEKLFF. The CDR3 nucleotides read TGTGCCAGTAGTATAGATCTCGGAGGGGCAGGTGAAAAACTGTTTTTT. The chain joins TRBV19 to TRBJ1-4, with D possibly TRBD1 on 5 matching bases. This CDR3 spans 16 amino acids. Trimming pared 0 bases from V and 7 bases from J, leaving 15 bases between. From germline, CDR1 is LNHDA and CDR2 SQIVND (reference sequence).

The chain employs TRBV7-9 and TRBJ1-6, with D perhaps TRBD1 (6 bases). Germline V gene data show CDR1 as SEHNR and CDR2 as FQNEAQ (reference sequence). Trimming removed 6 bases from V and 10 bases from J, with 22 bases in between. The length of the CDR3 is 16 residues. As DNA, the CDR3 is TGTGCCAGCAGTGCAATCACCCCCGGGGGGCTGTCACCCCTCCACTTT. Amino acid sequence: CASSAITPGGLSPLHF.